This TCR beta chain appears in the sequencing data of a study of OX40 agonist ivuxolimab in advanced cancers. The length of the CDR3 is 12 residues. The V gene's germline CDR1 is LNHDA and CDR2 SQIVND (reference sequence). Trimming removed 8 bases from V and 2 bases from J, with 10 bases in between. Method: immunoSEQ multiplex PCR; TCRdb's copy keeps in-frame clones and lacks some. The sample carries 60,000 to 80,000 clones, roughly 78% recorded once. This specimen was CD4+ or CD8+ T cells sorted from blood, taken in a trial of the OX40 agonist ivuxolimab. The receptor was derived from an adult with an advanced solid tumor such as melanoma, head and neck, liver or kidney cancer. The chain joins TRBV19 to TRBJ2-7; D not resolved. DNA of the CDR3: TGTGCCAGTGGAACTTCTCCCTACGAGCAGTACTTC. Residues: CASGTSPYEQYF.